Described below is a single T cell receptor beta chain sequence and its context. The antigen it binds to is not known. An end of the junction differs from the germline gene, which may be a read error. The data were obtained in a study of tumor-infiltrating lymphocytes in primary liver carcinoma (dated by TCRdb to the late 2010s). Looking at the study overall: Between late 2015 and early 2016, a few patients in China with histopathologically diagnosed primary liver carcinoma had surgical resection. The tumors of the five patients were staged as T1-T3 N0M0, with maximum diameters ranging from roughly 4 to 10 cm. Repertoires from technical replicates were highly reproducible, with mean shared-clone rates roughly 0.87 and correlation coefficients above 0.95. Hepatocellular carcinoma (four) or combined HCC and intrahepatic cholangiocarcinoma (one) was present in the five patients, who were three men and two women aged 30 to 69 years. The study combined TCRbeta repertoire sequencing, expression microarrays and whole-exome sequencing across five regions of each liver tumor, with adjacent normal tissue and blood. A total of approximately 35 specimens from 5 patients underwent TCRbeta repertoire sequencing, comprising 25 tumor regions, 5 adjacent noncancerous liver tissues and 5 peripheral blood samples. Each sample produced about 3.5 to 7.13 million productive TCRbeta reads, and read depth showed no significant difference between tissue types. Study-wide findings and limitations: Repertoire overlap was found to be higher between tumor regions (mean about 36%) than between tumor-adjacent (roughly 17%) or tumor-blood (14%) pairs, consistent with antigen-driven expansion. Comparison of CD4+ and CD8+ T cell repertoires was precluded by the use of bulk unsorted samples. With just a handful of patients in the study, the authors point out that the findings should be validated in a larger study. Compared with blood, tumors had a significantly larger share of the repertoire taken up by the top 250 clones (p = 0.039). Only the TCR beta chain was sequenced, which likely underestimates true repertoire diversity because unpaired alpha chains were not captured.

A constant-region primer and ProtoScript II reverse transcriptase were used to reverse-transcribe TCRbeta-specific cDNA from about 500 ng total RNA. Three nested multiplex PCR rounds, following a slightly modified ARM-PCR procedure, were used to build the TCRbeta libraries. The first two PCR rounds used multiplex TRBV1-TRBV30 forward primers with a Cbeta reverse primer, each for approximately 11 cycles. A final 25-cycle PCR with Deep VentR polymerase added sample barcodes and Illumina adapters. Before sequencing, amplicons of 200-500 bp were gel-purified using a QIAquick gel extraction kit. TCRbeta amplicons were sequenced on an Illumina HiSeq 2500 with 250-bp paired-end reads. The study's processing was this. Trimmomatic v0.33 was used to quality-trim the reads, and FLASH v1.2.11 was used to merge paired reads so that full CDR3 sequences could be recovered. V, D and J germline segments were assigned to the rearranged TCRbeta sequences by MiGEC v1.2.1b. Clonotype statistics, along with Shannon-Wiener diversity indices, were calculated using VDJtools v1.0.0. To reduce sampling bias, subsequent analyses other than the diversity analysis used only the 250 most abundant clonotypes in each sample. Using fastp trimming at Q25 and MiXCR clonotype assembly, TCRdb reanalyzed the public sequencing data and kept in-frame beta chains. A single entry per CDR3 protein holds the most common genes and DNA from its merged rows. These V and J calls originate from TCRdb's pipeline instead of the authors' own analysis. This sample lists about 300,000 distinct CDR3 sequences; about 60% were detected once. Clones ranked in the top ten supply roughly 9% of the sample.

Blood RNA was extracted from unsorted whole blood with TRIzol reagent; germline DNA came from the DNeasy Blood & Tissue kit. At the time of sampling, the patients had chronic HBV infection and had not received any treatment. About 3.7 milliliters of peripheral blood were collected into K2EDTA tubes before surgery. The germline V gene yields MNHEY for CDR1 and SVGEGT for CDR2. The CDR3 measures 14 amino acids from cysteine to phenylalanine. The entry retains the CDR3 DNA only, 42 bases that are in frame from base 1. The V and J genes are TRBV6-2 or TRBV6-3 and TRBJ1-2, with the D gene too uncertain to name. The origin of this receptor is a man aged 35-49 years with primary liver carcinoma and hepatitis B virus infection. Input material: peripheral blood. CDR3 region: CAGSVTRANYGYTF. The DNA reads TGTGCCGGCAGTGTGACAAGAGCTAACTATGGCTACACCTTC.